This T cell receptor beta chain comes out of a study of cytomegalovirus exposure and HLA in healthy donors. Findings and limits, study-wide: It was only CMV serostatus that was available as immune exposure information. Some highly shared sequence variants likely arose as a pipeline artifact. Presence/absence analyses supposed approximately even sequencing depth among donors.

PCR primers comprised 60 Vbeta and 13 Jbeta primers. Using immunoSEQ multiplex PCR, the repertoire was profiled, and TCRdb retains in-frame clones only, with some absent. The sample carries 100,000 or so clones, approximately 82% recorded once. Details on this clone: Its antigen is unidentified.

This CDR3 is built from 14 residues. CDR1 is MNHNY, CDR2 SVGAGI, per germline (reference sequence). Trimming cost V 6 bases and J 4 bases; bases outside gene matches: 8. The sequence was collected from a middle-aged man in good health and CMV-seronegative. Sequencing was done on a sample of PBMCs. The chain is built from TRBV6-6 and TRBJ2-7; TRBD1 matches 8 bases. CDR3: CASREGQGIYEQYF. CDR3 bases: TGTGCCAGCAGAGAAGGACAGGGTATATACGAGCAGTACTTC.